Presented here are 9 T cell receptor beta chains from one specimen sequenced in a study of cytomegalovirus exposure and HLA in healthy donors. Primers for the PCR totalled 60 Vbeta and 13 Jbeta. Profiling relied on immunoSEQ multiplex PCR, and the TCRdb table lists in-frame clones only, not all of them. Of fewer than 200,000 clones in the sample, 65% to 75% were seen once. Specimen: PBMCs. The receptors were gathered from a human donor in good health.

This clone was counted a few times. The chain links TRBV5-1 to TRBJ2-2; 7 bases match TRBD2. The CDR3 runs 15 residues. J gave up 2 bases and V 1 base, and 2 bases lay outside the gene matches. Germline lookup yields CDR1 SGHRS and CDR2 YFSETQ. CDR3 in amino acids: CASSLSGANTGELFF. The CDR3 nucleotides are TGCGCCAGCAGCTTGAGCGGGGCCAACACCGGGGAGCTGTTTTTT.

The V call is TRBV19, the J call TRBJ2-4; the D gene is possibly TRBD1 (5 bases). V lost 7 bases, J lost 0 bases, and 13 bases lay in between. The CDR3 has 15 residues. Germline CDR1 reads LNHDA; CDR2 reads SQIVND (reference sequence). In DNA, the CDR3 is TGTGCCAGTACCCTCCTCCAGGGAGCCAAAAACATTCAGTACTTC. Translating gives CASTLLQGAKNIQYF. Full variable domain (outside the CDR3, taken from reference TRBV19 and TRBJ2-4): DGGITQSPKYLFRKEGQNVTLSCEQNLNHDAMYWYRQDPGQGLRLIYYSQIVNDFQKGDIAEGYSVSREKKESFPLTVTSAQKNPTAFYLCASTLLQGAKNIQYFGAGTRLSVL.

The chain has TRBV7-2 and TRBJ2-3; a weak D match, TRBD2 (6 bases). Looked up from germline, CDR1 is SGHTA and CDR2 is FQGNSA. Trimming left V 3 bases short and J 0 bases short, with 10 bases between. The CDR3 totals 15 residues. This CDR3 reads CASSFSAGSTDTQYF. CDR3 bases: TGTGCCAGCAGCTTTTCGGCGGGGAGCACAGATACGCAGTATTTT.

The chain links TRBV28 to TRBJ1-5, with 8 bases matching TRBD1. This CDR3 comprises 13 residues. Germline trimming cut 6 bases from V and 4 bases from J; bases unmatched to any gene: 2. Germline CDR1 and CDR2: MDHEN and SYDVKM. DNA of the CDR3: TGTGCCAGCAGGAGGGACAGGAATCAGCCCCAGCATTTT. Residues: CASRRDRNQPQHF.

The rearrangement links TRBV7-9 to TRBJ1-2, with a weak D call TRBD1 (6 bases). V was shortened by 5 bases and J by 5 bases, with 18 bases between the two germline ends. CDR3 size: 15 residues. Germline lookup yields CDR1 SEHNR and CDR2 FQNEAQ (reference sequence). The CDR3 here is CASSQPTETGYGYTF. The CDR3 coding sequence is TGTGCCAGCAGCCAACCTACCGAAACAGGGTATGGCTACACCTTC.

This chain joins TRBV6-5 and TRBJ1-3; 8 bases match TRBD1. The V and J ends lost 6 bases and 4 bases, in that order; junction bases with no gene match: 5. The germline V gene has CDR1 MNHEY and CDR2 SVGAGI. The CDR3 loop spans 14 amino acids. The CDR3 DNA reads TGTGCCAGCAGACGGGGACAGGTCGGAAACACCATATATTTT. Amino acids: CASRRGQVGNTIYF.

The chain recombines TRBV27 with TRBJ1-6; D perhaps matches TRBD1 (5 bases). Germline-derived CDR1 and CDR2 are MNHEY and SMNVEV (reference sequence). The CDR3 extends over 17 amino acids. V lost 3 bases to trimming and J lost 8 bases, with 20 bases between them. The CDR3 loop reads CASSFMSPGGSDSPLHF. In DNA form, the CDR3 reads TGTGCCAGCAGTTTCATGTCCCCCGGGGGTTCGGATTCACCCCTCCACTTT.

The V gene is TRBV27, the J gene TRBJ1-5; 7 bases are a match to TRBD1. In germline, CDR1 is MNHEY, CDR2 SMNVEV (reference sequence). The CDR3 runs to 15 residues. J gave up 0 bases and V 5 bases, and 4 bases lay outside the gene matches. The CDR3, as DNA: TGTGCCAGCAGTCCCGGGGACAGTAGCAATCAGCCCCAGCATTTT. Its protein is CASSPGDSSNQPQHF.

V and J are TRBV9 and TRBJ1-2; 7 positions match TRBD1. Looked up from germline, CDR1 is SGDLS and CDR2 is YYNGEE. Losses at the gene ends were 6 bases for V and 3 bases for J; bases not matched to a gene: 2. This CDR3 contains 12 residues. The CDR3 here is CASTGTDYGYTF. In nucleotides, the CDR3 is TGTGCCAGCACCGGGACAGACTATGGCTACACCTTC. The whole variable domain, remainder taken from reference TRBV9 and TRBJ1-2, is DSGVTQTPKHLITATGQRVTLRCSPRSGDLSVYWYQQSLDQGLQFLIQYYNGEERAKGNILERFSAQQFPDLHSELNLSSLELGDSALYFCASTGTDYGYTFGSGTRLTVV.